The 27 T cell receptor beta chains below were found in one sample sequenced in a study of shared clonotypes between healthy human individuals. CD45RO-negative CD8 cells positively selected for CCR7 made up the naive population, which excluded terminally differentiated effector memory CD45RA+ cells. Clones were sequenced by immunoSEQ multiplex PCR, and TCRdb holds only the in-frame ones, with some missing. The top ten hold 24% of the sample, which has about 680,000 clones, under 95% seen once. Sequencing was carried out using naive CD8+ T cells sorted from blood. All receptors derive from a man aged 25-45 years in good health.

V and J are TRBV13 and TRBJ1-3, with 7 bases aligning to TRBD1. V shed 3 bases and J 0 bases; nucleotides not matched to a gene: 11. Germline CDR1 is PRHDT and CDR2 is FYEKMQ (reference sequence). The CDR3 is 18 amino acids. The CDR3 nucleotides are TGTGCCAGCAGCTTTACGGCCGGGACAGAGAGCTCTGGAAACACCATATATTTT. It yields the protein CASSFTAGTESSGNTIYF.

This clone was seen only once. The V call is TRBV7-9, the J call TRBJ2-7; 9 nucleotides line up with TRBD1. CDR3 size: 14 residues. V was clipped by 5 bases and J by 3 bases; unmatched bases: 5. From germline, CDR1 is SEHNR and CDR2 FQNEAQ (reference sequence). CDR3 bases: TGTGCCAGCAGCCAACGGACAGGGGACTACGAGCAGTACTTC. Protein: CASSQRTGDYEQYF. The full variable domain, in which reference TRBV7-9 and TRBJ2-7 provide the parts outside the CDR3, is DTGVSQNPRHKITKRGQNVTFRCDPISEHNRLYWYRQTLGQGPEFLTYFQNEAQLEKSRLLSDRFSAERPKGSFSTLEIQRTEQGDSAMYLCASSQRTGDYEQYFGPGTRLTVT.

This clone appeared once. The chain combines TRBV19 with TRBJ2-2, with 15 positions matching TRBD2. Trimming cost V 7 bases and J 1 base; bases outside gene matches: 4. CDR1 is LNHDA and CDR2 is SQIVND in the germline V gene (reference sequence). This CDR3 comprises 17 residues. For the CDR3, the DNA is TGTGCCAGTAAAGGACTAGCGGGAGGGTGGAACACCGGGGAGCTGTTTTTT. It codes for CASKGLAGGWNTGELFF.

This sequence joins TRBV7-9 and TRBJ2-1, with 9 bases aligning to TRBD2. In germline, CDR1 is SEHNR, CDR2 FQNEAQ (reference sequence). Trimming cost V 5 bases and J 2 bases; bases outside gene matches: 10. CDR3 length: 17 amino acids. CDR3 bases: TGTGCCAGCAGCGGAGGGGGTAGCGGGAGCCCCTACAATGAGCAGTTCTTC. Translation gives CASSGGGSGSPYNEQFF.

The gene calls are TRBV7-8 and TRBJ2-1; 10 nucleotides line up with TRBD1. The V segment lost 5 bases and the J segment 6 bases; nucleotides outside the gene matches: 10. Germline V gene data show CDR1 as SGHVS and CDR2 as FQNEAQ. CDR3 length equals 16 residues. CDR3 in DNA: TGTGCCAGCAGCCTCCCCAGACAGGGGGCTGTCAATGAGCAGTTCTTC. Translation gives CASSLPRQGAVNEQFF.

The chain carries TRBV19 and TRBJ2-3; D not resolved. Per germline, CDR1 LNHDA and CDR2 SQIVND (reference sequence). The CDR3 runs to 12 residues. V was shortened by 4 bases and J by 5 bases, with 7 bases between the two germline ends. For the CDR3, the DNA is TGTGCCAGTAGTACCTGGGAAGATACGCAGTATTTT. Residues: CASSTWEDTQYF.

The gene calls are TRBV7-9 and TRBJ2-3; the D gene could be TRBD1 or TRBD2 (6 bases each). Per the germline V gene, CDR1 is SEHNR and CDR2 is FQNEAQ (reference sequence). This CDR3 region has 15 residues. Trimming took off 5 bases at V and 3 bases at J, with 15 bases between the two ends. Here the CDR3 reads CASSRGLAGTDTQYF. The CDR3 nucleotides read TGTGCCAGCAGCCGGGGGCTGGCGGGAACAGATACGCAGTATTTT.

V gene TRBV16 combines with J gene TRBJ2-7; 9 bases map to TRBD1. The CDR3 sequence is 14 residues long. V lost 5 bases, J lost 7 bases, and 9 bases stayed unmatched. Germline-derived CDR1 and CDR2 are KGHSY and FQNENV. The CDR3 is CASSRTGAPREQYF. The CDR3 coding sequence is TGTGCCAGCAGCAGGACAGGGGCGCCCCGGGAGCAGTACTTC.

This clone is a singleton in its sample. V gene TRBV11-2 combines with J gene TRBJ2-7; 9 positions agree with TRBD1. The J segment lost 2 bases and the V segment lost 3 bases, leaving 5 bases of the junction unmatched. The CDR3 has 15 residues. Germline-derived CDR1 and CDR2 are SGHAT and FQNNGV. CDR3 in DNA: TGTGCCAGCAGCTTGCGGCGGGACAGGGCCTACGAGCAGTACTTC. Amino acids: CASSLRRDRAYEQYF.

The chain is built from TRBV30 and TRBJ2-3; D not certain. The CDR3 consists of 12 residues. Germline V lookup: CDR1 GTSNPN, CDR2 SVGIG (reference sequence). Trimming took off 7 bases at V and 4 bases at J, with 12 bases between the two ends. DNA of the CDR3: TGTGCCTCCACGCTTAGTGCAGATACGCAGTATTTT. Residues: CASTLSADTQYF. Together with reference TRBV30 and TRBJ2-3, the CDR3 gives the full variable domain: SQTIHQWPATLVQPVGSPLSLECTVEGTSNPNLYWYRQAAGRGLQLLFYSVGIGQISSEVPQNLSASRPQDRQFILSSKKLLLSDSGFYLCASTLSADTQYFGPGTRLTVL.

The table lists this clone with a count of one. The chain recombines TRBV11-3 with TRBJ2-3; 9 bases agree with TRBD1. This CDR3 is built from 15 residues. Germline CDR1 SGHNT, CDR2 YENEEA. Trimming removed 1 base from V and 4 bases from J; junction bases left unmatched: 3. CDR3 bases: TGTGCCAGCAGCTTAGGGGACAGGGTGCCAGATACGCAGTATTTT. This codes for CASSLGDRVPDTQYF.

The rearrangement links TRBV7-9 to TRBJ2-3; D is unresolved. The CDR3 consists of 13 residues. Trimming cost V 3 bases and J 0 bases, with 4 bases left between them. In germline, CDR1 is SEHNR, CDR2 FQNEAQ (reference sequence). The CDR3 spells CASSFYSTDTQYF. CDR3 bases: TGTGCCAGCAGCTTCTATAGCACAGATACGCAGTATTTT.

The V and J genes are TRBV7-9 and TRBJ2-7, with a tentative D call TRBD2 (5 bases). Germline-derived CDR1 and CDR2 are SEHNR and FQNEAQ (reference sequence). V shed 4 bases and J shed 2 bases, with 21 bases lying between them. This CDR3 is built from 17 residues. The CDR3 DNA is TGTGCCAGCAGCTCGGGCCCAGAGAACCGGAGGACCTACGAGCAGTACTTC. It is translated as CASSSGPENRRTYEQYF.

The chain carries TRBV7-2 and TRBJ1-1; D uncertain. Deletions cut 1 base from V and 0 bases from J, with 9 bases between. This CDR3 is built from 15 residues. The germline CDR1 and CDR2 sequences are SGHTA and FQGNSA. The DNA for the CDR3 is TGTGCCAGCAGCTTAGAGGCATCCTTGAACACTGAAGCTTTCTTT. Its protein product is CASSLEASLNTEAFF.

V is TRBV13 and J is TRBJ1-4, with 8 bases lining up with TRBD1. Germline V gene lookup returns CDR1 PRHDT and CDR2 FYEKMQ (reference sequence). The V and J ends lost 4 bases and 3 bases, in that order; junction bases with no gene match: 7. The CDR3 is 16 residues long. CDR3 loop: CASSSGQGMSNEKLFF. The CDR3 DNA is TGTGCCAGCAGCTCCGGACAGGGAATGTCTAATGAAAAACTGTTTTTT.

This rearrangement joins TRBV11-3 to TRBJ2-1, with D uncertain. Germline values: CDR1 SGHNT, CDR2 YENEEA. Trimming took 2 bases from V and 6 from J, leaving 14 bases between them. The CDR3 totals 15 residues. The CDR3 here is CASSLYAGFGNEQFF. The CDR3 region has the DNA TGTGCCAGCAGCTTATATGCAGGATTTGGCAATGAGCAGTTCTTC.

The chain couples TRBV18 to TRBJ2-3; 10 positions agree with TRBD2. This CDR3 comprises 16 residues. Trimming at V came to 6 bases and at J to 6 bases, leaving 12 bases not matched to a gene. Germline V gene lookup returns CDR1 KGHSH and CDR2 LQKENI. Written as DNA, the CDR3 is TGTGCCAGCTCCTTCGTGGCTAGCGGGAGTTCTGATACGCAGTATTTT. This encodes CASSFVASGSSDTQYF. Full variable domain (rest looked up from reference TRBV18 and TRBJ2-3): NAGVMQNPRHLVRRRGQEARLRCSPMKGHSHVYWYRQLPEEGLKFMVYLQKENIIDESGMPKERFSAEFPKEGPSILRIQQVVRGDSAAYFCASSFVASGSSDTQYFGPGTRLTVL.

The rearrangement links TRBV10-3 to TRBJ2-1, with a weak D call TRBD2 (6 bases). This CDR3 has 15 residues. Trimming stripped 1 base from V and 4 bases from J, with 11 bases between. Germline CDR1 and CDR2: ENHRY and SYGVKD. CDR3: CAISELETRYNEQFF. The CDR3 DNA follows: TGTGCCATCAGTGAGTTGGAGACTAGATACAATGAGCAGTTCTTC.

V gene TRBV29-1 combines with J gene TRBJ2-1; 10 bases are a match to TRBD2. CDR1 is SQVTM, CDR2 ANQGSEA, per germline. Trimming cost V 1 base and J 5 bases; bases outside gene matches: 5. The CDR3 consists of 15 residues. Written as DNA, the CDR3 is TGCAGCGTTGAAGTACTAGCGGGAATACACAATGAGCAGTTCTTC. Translated: CSVEVLAGIHNEQFF.

V usage is TRBV4-1 and J usage is TRBJ2-7; the D gene is possibly TRBD2 (5 bases). CDR1 and CDR2 (germline): MGHRA, YSYEKL. CDR3 length: 16 residues. V was shortened by 0 bases and J by 2 bases, with 14 bases between the two germline ends. As DNA, the CDR3 is TGCGCCAGCAGCCAAGAACTAGTCGCCACAACCTACGAGCAGTACTTC. Translated, it gives CASSQELVATTYEQYF.

The rearrangement links TRBV5-5 to TRBJ2-1; 10 bases fit TRBD1. Germline assignment: CDR1 SGHKS and CDR2 YYEKEE (reference sequence). Trimming removed 3 bases from V and 7 bases from J; junction bases left unmatched: 10. This CDR3 is built from 16 residues. Here the CDR3 reads CASSYRGTGVDNEQFF. DNA for the CDR3: TGTGCCAGCAGCTACAGAGGGACAGGGGTTGATAATGAGCAGTTCTTC. Complete variable domain (other parts from reference TRBV5-5 and TRBJ2-1): DAGVTQSPTHLIKTRGQQVTLRCSPISGHKSVSWYQQVLGQGPQFIFQYYEKEERGRGNFPDRFSARQFPNYSSELNVNALLLGDSALYLCASSYRGTGVDNEQFFGPGTRLTVL.

This clone was seen once. The genes are TRBV27 and TRBJ1-2; 9 bases are shared with TRBD1. This CDR3 region has 15 residues. The V gene's germline CDR1 is MNHEY and CDR2 SMNVEV (reference sequence). J lost 2 bases, V lost 8 bases, and 9 bases had no gene match. The CDR3 DNA sequence: TGTGCCAGCGGGTACGGGACAGGGACCAACTATGGCTACACCTTC. The encoded protein is CASGYGTGTNYGYTF.

The J gene is TRBJ2-5, the V gene TRBV28, with D perhaps matching TRBD2 (6 bases). The V end was cut by 3 bases, the J end by 4 bases, with 15 bases between. The CDR3 is made up of 15 amino acids. The germline V gene has CDR1 MDHEN and CDR2 SYDVKM. Written as DNA, the CDR3 is TGTGCCAGCAGTTTGGTCGGGAGAGGGGCAGAGACCCAGTACTTC. As protein: CASSLVGRGAETQYF.

The chain has TRBV7-2 and TRBJ1-5; a possible D gene is TRBD1 (5 bases). V lost 5 bases, J lost 3 bases, and 8 bases lay in between. Germline V gene data show CDR1 as SGHTA and CDR2 as FQGNSA. This CDR3 region has 13 residues. The CDR3: CASSPGYNQPQHF. The CDR3 nucleotides read TGTGCCAGCAGCCCAGGGTACAATCAGCCCCAGCATTTT. Combining the CDR3 with reference TRBV7-2 and TRBJ1-5 gives the whole variable domain GAGVSQSPSNKVTEKGKDVELRCDPISGHTALYWYRQSLGQGLEFLIYFQGNSAPDKSGLPSDRFSAERTGGSVSTLTIQRTQQEDSAVYLCASSPGYNQPQHFGDGTRLSIL.

This clone was seen ten or more times. The chain links TRBV6-6 to TRBJ1-2; no firm D call. Deletions cut 11 bases from V and 3 bases from J, with 13 bases between. This CDR3 contains 12 residues. Germline assignment: CDR1 MNHNY and CDR2 SVGAGI (reference sequence). CDR3 sequence reads: CALRALDYGYTF. In DNA, the CDR3 is TGTGCCCTAAGGGCCCTGGACTATGGCTACACCTTC.

V and J are TRBV14 and TRBJ2-7, with TRBD1 identical over 7 bases. Losses at the gene ends were 6 bases for V and 3 bases for J; bases not matched to a gene: 8. There are 14 residues in the CDR3. Germline-derived CDR1 and CDR2 are SGHDN and FVKESK. The CDR3 sequence is CASSRTGAGYEQYF. CDR3 DNA: TGTGCCAGCAGTCGTACAGGGGCCGGCTACGAGCAGTACTTC.

The rearrangement uses TRBV2 and TRBJ1-1; D is unresolved. V was pared by 6 bases and J by 1 base, with 21 bases between. The germline V gene has CDR1 SNHLY and CDR2 FYNNEI. This CDR3 has 17 amino acids. Here the CDR3 DNA reads TGTGCCAGCAGGGACGGAATCGCGAGGTACGGGAACACTGAAGCTTTCTTT. Protein sequence: CASRDGIARYGNTEAFF.